The 21 T cell receptor beta chains reported below all come from one sample, sequenced in a study of blood T cell repertoires in COVID-19. Method: immunoSEQ multiplex PCR; TCRdb's copy keeps in-frame clones and lacks some. The sample contains 250,000 to 350,000 clones, over 85% of which appear only once. Sequenced material: PBMCs or T cells enriched from blood (not recorded which). The receptors were sampled from a woman in her forties or fifties who had been exposed to COVID-19.

V gene TRBV6-5 combines with J gene TRBJ2-7, with D perhaps matching TRBD1 (5 bases). The germline V gene has CDR1 MNHEY and CDR2 SVGAGI. This CDR3 is 14 amino acids long. V was cut by 4 bases and J by 3 bases, with 13 bases left in between. The CDR3 region is CASSFEGAFYEQYF. In DNA, the CDR3 is TGTGCCAGCAGTTTCGAAGGGGCGTTCTACGAGCAGTACTTC.

The chain combines TRBV10-3 with TRBJ2-1; TRBD2 aligns across 7 bases. Trimming at V came to 10 bases and at J to 8 bases, leaving 11 bases not matched to a gene. From germline, CDR1 is ENHRY and CDR2 SYGVKD. The CDR3 totals 13 residues. The CDR3 bases are TGTGCCACTCGGGCGGGGGACGTCGATGAGCAGTTCTTC. Translated, it gives CATRAGDVDEQFF.

This clone was recorded once. J is TRBJ1-5 and V is TRBV4-1, with 8 positions matching TRBD1. The CDR3 is made up of 14 amino acids. Unmatched junction bases numbered 6, after V lost 4 bases and J lost 7 bases. Germline CDR1 reads MGHRA; CDR2 reads YSYEKL. The CDR3 protein is CASSPGQGRQPQHF. The CDR3 DNA is TGCGCCAGCAGCCCCGGACAGGGCAGGCAGCCCCAGCATTTT.

This clone was detected once. J is TRBJ1-1 and V is TRBV6-5, with 7 bases that match TRBD1. The CDR3 runs 15 residues. Germline CDR1 MNHEY, CDR2 SVGAGI. J was trimmed by 6 bases and V by 2 bases; bases with no gene match: 9. This CDR3 reads CASSYADRAVAEAFF. The CDR3 region has the DNA TGTGCCAGCAGTTACGCCGACAGGGCGGTCGCTGAAGCTTTCTTT.

This clone was seen once. The gene calls are TRBV7-9 and TRBJ2-5; D remains ambiguous. The V gene's germline CDR1 is SEHNR and CDR2 FQNEAQ (reference sequence). Trimming shortened V by 1 base and J by 7 bases, and 10 bases separated the two germline ends. The CDR3 has 13 amino acids. The chain's CDR3 is CASSLVPGRTQYF. The DNA of the CDR3 is TGTGCCAGCAGCTTAGTGCCCGGTCGGACCCAGTACTTC.

This rearrangement joins TRBV6-1 to TRBJ2-3; 8 bases are shared with TRBD1. V shed 2 bases, J shed 3 bases, and the junction held 4 bases outside the gene matches. The CDR3 is made up of 15 amino acids. Germline-derived CDR1 and CDR2 are MNHNS and SASEGT. The CDR3 is CASSENRGATDTQYF. Here the CDR3 DNA reads TGTGCCAGCAGTGAAAACAGGGGGGCAACAGATACGCAGTATTTT.

V and J are TRBV3-1 (or the pseudogene TRBV3-2) and TRBJ2-3; 9 bases are shared with TRBD2. The CDR3 spans 17 residues. The V gene's germline CDR1 is LGHDT and CDR2 YNNKEL (reference sequence). Trimming at V came to 5 bases and at J to 2 bases, leaving 11 bases not matched to a gene. This CDR3 is CASSKILRGGPTDTQYF. The CDR3 nucleotides read TGTGCCAGCAGCAAGATTTTGCGGGGGGGCCCCACAGATACGCAGTATTTT.

This clone was picked up one time. The CDR3 DNA sequence: TGTGCCAGCAGCCAAGGTTTGGTGTACGCGACTGAAGCTTTCTTT. Translated: CASSQGLVYATEAFF. The chain links TRBV4-2 to TRBJ1-1; no definite D call. Germline CDR1 LGHNA, CDR2 YNFKEQ. The V end lost 1 base, the J end lost 5 bases, and 14 bases lay between the germline ends. This CDR3 has 15 amino acids.

The chain employs TRBV5-1 and TRBJ2-5; 7 nucleotides match TRBD2. This CDR3 has 14 residues. The V and J ends lost 0 bases and 3 bases, in that order; junction bases with no gene match: 2. CDR1 and CDR2 (germline): SGHRS, YFSETQ. CDR3 bases: TGCGCCAGCAGCTTGGCTCGGGGGGAAGAGACCCAGTACTTC. It codes for CASSLARGEETQYF.

V and J are TRBV4-2 and TRBJ1-4; D is unresolved. Trimming stripped 1 base from V and 7 bases from J, with 16 bases between. The CDR3 loop spans 16 amino acids. Looked up from germline, CDR1 is LGHNA and CDR2 is YNFKEQ. The CDR3 sequence is CASSQVGHLDSEKLFF. CDR3 coding DNA: TGTGCCAGCAGCCAAGTTGGCCACCTAGATTCTGAAAAACTGTTTTTT.

The gene calls are TRBV11-3 and TRBJ2-3; 14 nucleotides line up with TRBD2. The germline CDR1 and CDR2 sequences are SGHNT and YENEEA. Trimming at V came to 5 bases and at J to 5 bases, leaving 6 bases not matched to a gene. CDR3 size: 16 residues. CDR3 amino acids: CASSQRLAGGQDTQYF. CDR3 coding DNA: TGTGCCAGCAGCCAGAGACTAGCGGGGGGGCAAGATACGCAGTATTTT.

V and J are TRBV5-8 and TRBJ1-5; D not resolved. Deletions cut 3 bases from V and 11 bases from J, with 9 bases between. The CDR3 runs to 11 residues. In germline, CDR1 is SGHTS, CDR2 YDEGEE. The CDR3 DNA reads as TGTGCCAGCAGCTATCTCGAGGCCCAGCATTTT. Its translation is CASSYLEAQHF.

This chain uses TRBV5-1 with TRBJ2-2; TRBD1 agrees at 9 bases. CDR3 length: 15 residues. CDR1 and CDR2 from the germline V gene are SGHRS and YFSETQ. The trim removed 4 bases at V and 3 bases at J, leaving 4 bases unmatched. The CDR3 DNA is TGCGCCAGCAGCCTAGACAGGGGGGACACCGGGGAGCTGTTTTTT. It encodes CASSLDRGDTGELFF.

The chain has TRBV12-2 and TRBJ2-5; TRBD2, the table's D call, was not compared with the DNA. TRBV12-2 is marked as a pseudogene. The CDR3 is 15 amino acids. CDR3 residues: CASRPPAEPQETQYF. The CDR3 coding sequence is TGTGCAAGTCGCCCACCAGCGGAGCCACAAGAGACCCAGTACTTC.

The V and J genes are TRBV7-9 and TRBJ1-4; the match to TRBD1 covers 10 bases. Germline V gene data show CDR1 as SEHNR and CDR2 as FQNEAQ (reference sequence). The CDR3 loop spans 16 amino acids. With 5 bases clipped from V and 7 bases from J, the junction kept 10 bases outside the gene matches. This CDR3 is CASSKEGQGLREKLFF. The CDR3 region has the DNA TGTGCCAGCAGCAAAGAGGGACAGGGGTTGCGTGAAAAACTGTTTTTT.

The gene calls are TRBV6-5 and TRBJ2-5, with a tentative D call TRBD1 (6 bases). The length of the CDR3 is 14 residues. Germline V gene lookup returns CDR1 MNHEY and CDR2 SVGAGI. With 2 bases removed from V and 5 bases from J, the gap between germline ends came to 12 bases. CDR3 region: CASSYNGQWETQYF. The CDR3 DNA follows: TGTGCCAGCAGTTACAACGGACAGTGGGAGACCCAGTACTTC.

The chain couples TRBV5-1 to TRBJ1-3, with 8 bases identical to TRBD1. V lost 4 bases, J lost 4 bases, and 7 bases stayed unmatched. The germline CDR1 and CDR2 sequences are SGHRS and YFSETQ. The CDR3 spans 15 residues. The CDR3 is CASSQGASGGNTIYF. CDR3 sequence (DNA): TGCGCCAGCAGCCAGGGGGCGTCGGGCGGAAACACCATATATTTT.

This clone was seen a single time. The genes are TRBV7-8 and TRBJ1-4; D uncertain. The CDR3 runs 17 residues. Germline assignment: CDR1 SGHVS and CDR2 FQNEAQ. V was pared by 0 bases and J by 8 bases, with 19 bases between. The chain's CDR3 is CASSLAAYARSNEKLFF. CDR3 nucleotide sequence: TGTGCCAGCAGCTTAGCGGCATACGCTAGGTCCAACGAAAAACTGTTTTTT.

The chain is built from TRBV5-1 and TRBJ1-5; 10 positions agree with TRBD1. Trimming at V came to 0 bases and at J to 6 bases, leaving 3 bases not matched to a gene. The CDR3 is 15 residues long. In germline, CDR1 is SGHRS, CDR2 YFSETQ. The CDR3 DNA follows: TGCGCCAGCAGCTTGGAGACAGGGGGCGTTCAGCCCCAGCATTTT. Translated, it gives CASSLETGGVQPQHF. Drawing the rest from reference TRBV5-1 and TRBJ1-5, the complete variable domain is KAGVTQTPRYLIKTRGQQVTLSCSPISGHRSVSWYQQTPGQGLQFLFEYFSETQRNKGNFPGRFSGRQFSNSRSEMNVSTLELGDSALYLCASSLETGGVQPQHFGDGTRLSIL.

The chain recombines TRBV5-1 with TRBJ1-6, with D possibly being TRBD1 (5 bases). With 4 bases removed from V and 14 bases from J, the gap between germline ends came to 19 bases. The germline CDR1 and CDR2 sequences are SGHRS and YFSETQ. CDR3 size: 14 residues. The CDR3 nucleotides read TGCGCCAGCAGCGAAGGACATGTTGAAGGATCCCTCCACTTT. This encodes CASSEGHVEGSLHF.

The CDR3 DNA reads TGTGCCAGCAGAACAGGGCAGAACACCGGGGAGCTGTTTTTT. This codes for CASRTGQNTGELFF. J is TRBJ2-2 and V is TRBV2; maybe TRBD1 (6 bases). The CDR3 runs 14 residues. V lost 6 bases and J lost 1, with 9 bases in between. The germline gives CDR1 SNHLY, CDR2 FYNNEI.